The entry that follows covers one T cell receptor beta chain sequence. From germline, CDR1 is SGHRS and CDR2 YFSETQ. The V and J ends lost 4 bases and 4 bases, in that order; junction bases with no gene match: 6. The CDR3 length is 17 residues. TCRdb's copy holds only in-frame clones and misses some; the assay was immunoSEQ multiplex PCR. In the table there are 190,000 or so clones, around 87% of which are singletons. This sample is drawn from a study of blood T cell repertoires in COVID-19. The source of this sequence is a man aged 60 to 75 who had recovered from COVID-19. The material sequenced was peripheral blood. The rearrangement uses TRBV5-1 and TRBJ2-2; 14 nucleotides align to TRBD2. CDR3 DNA: TGCGCCAGCAGCCTCGGACTAGCGGGAGGTAGCACCGGGGAGCTGTTTTTT. Its protein is CASSLGLAGGSTGELFF.